The 8 T cell receptor beta chains below were found in one sample sequenced in a study of CD8 T cells in Susac syndrome. Random hexamers served to reverse transcribe roughly 0.45 to 1 ug RNA. MiXCR was run by TCRdb on the immunoSEQ multiplex PCR reads, yielding one entry per CDR3 protein. The sample contains around 160,000 distinct CDR3 sequences, 80% to 95% of which appear only once. The sequencing input was CD4+ T cells from PBMCs. Receptors originate from a human donor in good health.

The rearrangement joins TRBV7-2 to TRBJ1-1, with D uncertain. This CDR3 region has 14 residues. The germline V gene has CDR1 SGHTA and CDR2 FQGNSA. Trimming cost V 3 bases and J 6 bases, with 14 bases left between them. The CDR3 region is CASSLILRFAEAFF. CDR3 in DNA: TGTGCCAGCAGCTTGATCCTCCGTTTCGCTGAAGCTTTCTTT.

CDR3 sequence reads: CSVLEAEETQYF. CDR3 bases: TGCAGCGTTCTCGAAGCCGAAGAGACCCAGTACTTC. The rearrangement joins TRBV29-1 to TRBJ2-5, with D unclear. The CDR3 runs to 12 residues. V lost 5 bases and J 3 bases, leaving 10 bases between the germline ends. From germline, CDR1 is SQVTM and CDR2 ANQGSEA.

V usage is TRBV12-3 or TRBV12-4 and J usage is TRBJ2-7, with D unclear. The V end lost 5 bases, the J end lost 1 base, and 12 bases lay between the germline ends. The CDR3 sequence is 14 residues long. CDR3 coding DNA: TGTGCCAGCAGTCCATCGGACGGGTCCTACGAGCAGTACTTC. It translates to CASSPSDGSYEQYF.

This clonotype was detected only once. The chain carries TRBV7-2 and TRBJ2-2; 8 bases line up with TRBD1. From germline, CDR1 is SGHTA and CDR2 FQGNSA. CDR3 size: 15 residues. Unmatched junction bases numbered 5, after V lost 0 bases and J lost 8 bases. CDR3 loop: CASSLADRATGELFF. CDR3 nucleotide sequence: TGTGCCAGCAGCTTAGCGGACAGGGCGACAGGGGAGCTGTTTTTT.

The chain couples TRBV29-1 to TRBJ2-5; the D gene is possibly TRBD2 (6 bases). Germline V gives CDR1 SQVTM, CDR2 ANQGSEA. V lost 6 bases to trimming and J lost 4 bases, with 18 bases between them. The CDR3 is 14 amino acids. CDR3 protein: CSVGLQGLTETQYF. CDR3 in DNA: TGCAGCGTCGGCTTGCAGGGACTTACAGAGACCCAGTACTTC.

The CDR3 is CASSLMGGTDTQYF. In DNA, the CDR3 is TGTGCCAGCAGCTTAATGGGGGGGACAGATACGCAGTATTTT. J is TRBJ2-3 and V is TRBV7-3; 7 bases match TRBD2. This CDR3 spans 14 amino acids. CDR1 and CDR2 from the germline V gene are SGHTA and FQGTGA. V lost 1 base, J lost 3 bases, and 1 base stayed unmatched.

In nucleotides, the CDR3 is TGTGCCAGCAACACCGACCAGGCGAACACTGAAGCTTTCTTT. Translated, it gives CASNTDQANTEAFF. The chain uses TRBV12-3 or TRBV12-4 and TRBJ1-1; D gene ambiguous. Trimming left V 7 bases short and J 1 base short, with 13 bases between. The CDR3 is made up of 14 amino acids.

This clonotype has only one observation. The rearrangement joins TRBV28 to TRBJ1-1, with a weak D call TRBD1 (5 bases). The CDR3 covers 13 residues. Germline values: CDR1 MDHEN, CDR2 SYDVKM. V lost 6 bases and J lost 8, with 16 bases in between. The CDR3: CASSTPGTPEAFF. The CDR3 nucleotides are TGTGCCAGCAGCACCCCGGGGACCCCCGAAGCTTTCTTT.